Included here is one TCR beta chain sequence, with context. Per germline, CDR1 SNHLY and CDR2 FYNNEI. This CDR3 comprises 17 residues. V shed 5 bases and J 2 bases; nucleotides not matched to a gene: 8. The data belong to a study of blood T cell repertoires in COVID-19. Per the original data handling: The authors estimated nucleated cell counts from reference gene primer amplification. Using immunoSEQ multiplex PCR, the repertoire was profiled, and TCRdb retains in-frame clones only, with some absent. V, J and clone size are taken as reported in that table, and D and trimming were inferred from the DNA itself. The sample records about 54,000 clones, about nine tenths being singletons.

The TCR comes from a middle-aged woman with active COVID-19. The chain couples TRBV2 to TRBJ2-2; TRBD1 aligns across 10 bases. Sequenced sample: peripheral blood. The CDR3 DNA is TGTGCCAGCAGTCCGACGGACAGGGGGAAAAACACCGGGGAGCTGTTTTTT. It encodes CASSPTDRGKNTGELFF.